This T cell receptor beta chain was captured by sequencing in a study of blood T cell repertoires in COVID-19. On the study more broadly: The origin of the acute and convalescent COVID-19 samples was the United States, Italy and Spain. PBMCs, B-cell-depleted T cells, or T cells were the source of the cDNA or gDNA that made up the material.

V lost 6 bases to trimming and J lost 1 base, with 13 bases between them. The CDR3 contains 14 residues. Germline values: CDR1 SQVTM, CDR2 ANQGSEA. This clone was seen just once. Methods used by the authors: Estimation of nucleated cell counts relied on the amplification of reference gene primers. Libraries were prepared by immunoSEQ multiplex PCR; TCRdb keeps only in-frame clonotypes and omits some of them. V and J calls and clone size come straight from that table; D and trimming were deduced from the DNA. The sample holds about 250,000 clones, 70% to 90% seen once. This clonotype was obtained from a man of 80 years or more with acute or convalescent COVID-19. Material: peripheral blood. The genes are TRBV29-1 and TRBJ2-1, with D maybe TRBD1 (6 bases). The chain's CDR3 is CSVVQGNSYNEQFF. Written as DNA, the CDR3 is TGCAGCGTAGTCCAGGGGAATTCCTACAATGAGCAGTTCTTC.